A selection of T cell receptor beta chains follows, all from one sample in a study of T-cell reconstitution after alpha-beta-depleted transplantation in children. One entry per CDR3 protein, called by TCRdb with MiXCR from the PCR reads. In the table there are about 980,000 distinct CDR3 sequences, around 30% of which are singletons. The sample was PBMCs, mostly from graft donor cells, taken 360 days after TCRalphabeta/CD19-depleted stem cell transplant. The source is a boy less than two years old who had a stem cell transplant for SCID, so the T cells may come from the graft donor. Both conserved end residues are part of each CDR3. A D gene is named only where the DNA matches it firmly. Only some rows state a clone size, as once, few, many or a class for expanded clones.

j_call: TRBJ2-5; d_call: .; clone_size: few; v_call: TRBV12-3/TRBV12-4; cdr3_nt: TGTGCCAGCAGCCAAACTAGCCGGGCAACCCAGTACTTC; cdr3_aa: CASSQTSRATQYF
j_call: TRBJ2-3; d_call: .; clone_size: few; v_call: TRBV7-2; cdr3_nt: TGTGCCAGCAGCCAGAGGGCCGTCCTGGGAGATACGCAGTATTTT; cdr3_aa: CASSQRAVLGDTQYF
j_call: TRBJ1-6; d_call: .; clone_size: .; v_call: TRBV9; cdr3_nt: TGTGCCAGCAGCAGACAAGGTTCCCTTAATTCACCCCTCCACTTT; cdr3_aa: CASSRQGSLNSPLHF
j_call: TRBJ2-3; d_call: TRBD2; clone_size: .; v_call: TRBV18; cdr3_nt: TGTGCCAGCTCACCCATACTAGCGGGGGCCGTCGGTACGCAGTATTTT; cdr3_aa: CASSPILAGAVGTQYF
j_call: TRBJ2-5; d_call: .; clone_size: .; v_call: TRBV5-1; cdr3_nt: TGCGCCAGCAGCATCAGGGTACAAGAGACCCAGTACTTC; cdr3_aa: CASSIRVQETQYF
j_call: TRBJ2-7; d_call: TRBD1; clone_size: .; v_call: TRBV28; cdr3_nt: TGTGCCAGCAGTTTATTTCCCACCGGGACAGGGGACTACGAGCAGTACTTC; cdr3_aa: CASSLFPTGTGDYEQYF
j_call: TRBJ2-6; d_call: .; clone_size: .; v_call: TRBV7-2; cdr3_nt: TGTGCCAGCAGCCGCGGATGGGGAATTTGGGCCAACGTCCTGACTTTC; cdr3_aa: CASSRGWGIWANVLTF
j_call: TRBJ1-5; d_call: .; clone_size: once; v_call: TRBV12-3/TRBV12-4; cdr3_nt: TGTGCCAGCAGTTTTCAAGGAGCGTACAATCAGCCCCAGCATTTT; cdr3_aa: CASSFQGAYNQPQHF
j_call: TRBJ1-4; d_call: TRBD1; clone_size: .; v_call: TRBV5-6; cdr3_nt: TGTGCCAGCAGCGGCCGGGACAGGGGCCCAAGGGGCGAAAAACTGTTTTTT; cdr3_aa: CASSGRDRGPRGEKLFF
j_call: TRBJ1-4; d_call: .; clone_size: few; v_call: TRBV28; cdr3_nt: TGTGCCAGCAGCCCCCGGGCCTTACCAAATGAAAAACTGTTTTTT; cdr3_aa: CASSPRALPNEKLFF
j_call: TRBJ2-7; d_call: TRBD1; clone_size: few; v_call: TRBV5-6; cdr3_nt: TGTGCCAGCAGCTTCGGGACAGGGACCCACGTGCAGTACTTC; cdr3_aa: CASSFGTGTHVQYF
j_call: TRBJ2-5; d_call: .; clone_size: .; v_call: TRBV29-1; cdr3_nt: TGCAGCGTTGGAGACCCTCTGCGGGGACAAGAGACCCAGTACTTC; cdr3_aa: CSVGDPLRGQETQYF
j_call: TRBJ1-4; d_call: .; clone_size: .; v_call: TRBV12-3/TRBV12-4; cdr3_nt: TGTGCCAGCAGTCCCTCGGAAACCGAAAAACTGTTTTTT; cdr3_aa: CASSPSETEKLFF
j_call: TRBJ2-7; d_call: .; clone_size: .; v_call: TRBV7-2; cdr3_nt: TGTGCCAGCAGCTTTACTATCGGGACCATTTCCTACGAGCAGTACTTC; cdr3_aa: CASSFTIGTISYEQYF
j_call: TRBJ2-1; d_call: TRBD2; clone_size: .; v_call: TRBV20-1; cdr3_nt: TGCAGTGCCAGACTAGCGGGGGGGCTGAATGAGCAGTTCTTC; cdr3_aa: CSARLAGGLNEQFF
j_call: TRBJ2-7; d_call: TRBD1; clone_size: .; v_call: TRBV5-4; cdr3_nt: TGTGCCAGCAGCTTGGGGACAGGAGGAGACTACGAGCAGTACTTC; cdr3_aa: CASSLGTGGDYEQYF
j_call: TRBJ1-1; d_call: TRBD1; clone_size: .; v_call: TRBV5-1; cdr3_nt: TGCGCCAGCAGCTTGGGACAGGGCCATGAAGCTTTCTTT; cdr3_aa: CASSLGQGHEAFF
j_call: TRBJ1-1; d_call: TRBD1; clone_size: .; v_call: TRBV5-1; cdr3_nt: TGCGCCAGCAGCTTTCAGGGGGCGTACACTGAAGCTTTCTTT; cdr3_aa: CASSFQGAYTEAFF
j_call: TRBJ2-1; d_call: TRBD2; clone_size: .; v_call: TRBV7-7; cdr3_nt: TGTGCCAGCAGCTCAAGCGGGGGAGGGGGTGAGCAGTTCTTC; cdr3_aa: CASSSSGGGGEQFF
j_call: TRBJ1-1; d_call: .; clone_size: .; v_call: TRBV28; cdr3_nt: TGTGCCAGCAACCTTCCCCGGGGGCGCGTGAACACTGAAGCTTTCTTT; cdr3_aa: CASNLPRGRVNTEAFF
j_call: TRBJ1-2; d_call: .; clone_size: .; v_call: TRBV20-1; cdr3_nt: TGCAGTGCCCCGACGGTTAACTATGGCTACACCTTC; cdr3_aa: CSAPTVNYGYTF
j_call: TRBJ2-2; d_call: .; clone_size: many; v_call: TRBV5-1; cdr3_nt: TGCGCCAGCAGCTTGGGACAGCTGAACACCGGGGAGCTGTTTTTT; cdr3_aa: CASSLGQLNTGELFF
j_call: TRBJ2-1; d_call: .; clone_size: .; v_call: TRBV20-1; cdr3_nt: TGCAGTGCTAGAGATGTGGGCTTTACCGACAATGAGCAGTTCTTC; cdr3_aa: CSARDVGFTDNEQFF
j_call: TRBJ2-4; d_call: .; clone_size: .; v_call: TRBV5-1; cdr3_nt: TGCGCCAGCAGTCTAGGGCATAACAGCTTAGCCAAAAACATTCAGTACTTC; cdr3_aa: CASSLGHNSLAKNIQYF
j_call: TRBJ2-7; d_call: .; clone_size: once; v_call: TRBV6-1; cdr3_nt: TGTGCCAGCAGTATGGGACCGGACTACGAGCAGTACTTC; cdr3_aa: CASSMGPDYEQYF
j_call: TRBJ2-5; d_call: .; clone_size: .; v_call: TRBV28; cdr3_nt: TGTGCCAGCAGTTTGCGTGTTGCAGTCCAAGAGACCCAGTACTTC; cdr3_aa: CASSLRVAVQETQYF
j_call: TRBJ2-1; d_call: .; clone_size: few; v_call: TRBV4-3; cdr3_nt: TGCGCCAGCAGCCAGCAGGGGCTTTTGATAAATGAGCAGTTCTTC; cdr3_aa: CASSQQGLLINEQFF
j_call: TRBJ2-7; d_call: TRBD2; clone_size: .; v_call: TRBV28; cdr3_nt: TGTGCCAGCAGCCAACACCGGGGAGGGAGGGACGAGCAGTACTTC; cdr3_aa: CASSQHRGGRDEQYF
j_call: TRBJ1-4; d_call: .; clone_size: few; v_call: TRBV28; cdr3_nt: TGTGCCAGCAGTACACCGGGACTGGGGGAAAAACTGTTTTTT; cdr3_aa: CASSTPGLGEKLFF
j_call: TRBJ2-5; d_call: TRBD1; clone_size: .; v_call: TRBV4-1; cdr3_nt: TGCGCCAGCAGCCAAGTGGACAGGGGGAGAGAGACCCAGTACTTC; cdr3_aa: CASSQVDRGRETQYF
j_call: TRBJ2-7; d_call: .; clone_size: .; v_call: TRBV12-3/TRBV12-4; cdr3_nt: TGTGCCAGCCGTAGGATTTCGAGCTCCTACGAGCAGTACTTC; cdr3_aa: CASRRISSSYEQYF
j_call: TRBJ2-1; d_call: TRBD2; clone_size: .; v_call: TRBV4-1; cdr3_nt: TGCGCCAGCAGCTCCCCGGTAAGCGGGGATACCTACAATGAGCAGTTCTTC; cdr3_aa: CASSSPVSGDTYNEQFF
j_call: TRBJ2-2; d_call: .; clone_size: many; v_call: TRBV9; cdr3_nt: TGTGCCAGCAGCGTGGGGGCACTCCCCACCGGGGAGCTGTTTTTT; cdr3_aa: CASSVGALPTGELFF
j_call: TRBJ1-1; d_call: TRBD1; clone_size: few; v_call: TRBV7-2; cdr3_nt: TGTGCCAGCAGCTACTACCGGGACAGGGGGCTGAACACTGAAGCTTTCTTT; cdr3_aa: CASSYYRDRGLNTEAFF
j_call: TRBJ2-7; d_call: .; clone_size: few; v_call: TRBV7-2; cdr3_nt: TGTGCCAGCAGCTTAGTAGAGGGGAGAACCTACGAGCAGTACTTC; cdr3_aa: CASSLVEGRTYEQYF
j_call: TRBJ1-1; d_call: .; clone_size: few; v_call: TRBV5-1; cdr3_nt: TGCGCCAGCAGCCACCCGGAGGGGTTAGGGACGGCTTTCTTT; cdr3_aa: CASSHPEGLGTAFF
j_call: TRBJ1-1; d_call: .; clone_size: .; v_call: TRBV4-2; cdr3_nt: TGTGCCAGCAGCCAAGAAAGTCGTCTGAACACTGAAGCTTTCTTT; cdr3_aa: CASSQESRLNTEAFF
j_call: TRBJ2-3; d_call: .; clone_size: few; v_call: TRBV30; cdr3_nt: TGTGCCTGGAGTGTGCGGGCCACAGATACGCAGTATTTT; cdr3_aa: CAWSVRATDTQYF
j_call: TRBJ1-2; d_call: .; clone_size: .; v_call: TRBV5-1; cdr3_nt: TGCGCCAGCGCCAAGGTATACAGCGACAACCCAGCTTCCTCTTCCTCCGAACCTTATGGCTACACCTTC; cdr3_aa: CASAKVYSDNPASSSSEPYGYTF
j_call: TRBJ2-3; d_call: TRBD2; clone_size: .; v_call: TRBV5-5; cdr3_nt: TGTGCCAGCAGCCCGCTGACTAGCGGGGGGACAACAGATACGCAGTATTTT; cdr3_aa: CASSPLTSGGTTDTQYF
j_call: TRBJ2-7; d_call: TRBD1; clone_size: few; v_call: TRBV24-1; cdr3_nt: TGTGCCACCAGTGCGGTGGGACAGCATTACTACGAGCAGTACTTC; cdr3_aa: CATSAVGQHYYEQYF
j_call: TRBJ2-7; d_call: .; clone_size: few; v_call: TRBV12-5; cdr3_nt: TGTGCTAGTGGTTTGAGGCCGTCCTACGAGCAGTACTTC; cdr3_aa: CASGLRPSYEQYF
j_call: TRBJ1-1; d_call: .; clone_size: few; v_call: TRBV5-1; cdr3_nt: TGCGCCAGCAGCTTGGATTTCGACACGAGAACTTTCTTT; cdr3_aa: CASSLDFDTRTFF